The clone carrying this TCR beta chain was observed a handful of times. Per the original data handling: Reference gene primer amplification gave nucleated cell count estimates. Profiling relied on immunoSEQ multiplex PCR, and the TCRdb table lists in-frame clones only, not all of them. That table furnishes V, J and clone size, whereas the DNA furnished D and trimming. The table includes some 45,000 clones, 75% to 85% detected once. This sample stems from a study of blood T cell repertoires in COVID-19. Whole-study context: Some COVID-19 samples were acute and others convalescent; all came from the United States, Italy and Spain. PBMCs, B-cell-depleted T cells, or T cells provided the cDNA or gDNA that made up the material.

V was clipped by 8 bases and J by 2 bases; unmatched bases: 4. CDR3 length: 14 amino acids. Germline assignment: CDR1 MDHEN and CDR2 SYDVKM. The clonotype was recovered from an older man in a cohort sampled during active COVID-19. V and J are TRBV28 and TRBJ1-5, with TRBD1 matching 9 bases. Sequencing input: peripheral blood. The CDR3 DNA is TGTGCCAGCGCAACAGGGGGCGGCAATCAGCCCCAGCATTTT. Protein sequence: CASATGGGNQPQHF.